Following are 20 T cell receptor beta chains from one sample sequenced in a study of early T cells in non-severe SARS-CoV-2 infection (dated by TCRdb to the early 2020s). The library relied on 5' RACE. Instrument on record: NextSeq 500. Using fastp at Q25 and MiXCR, TCRdb reprocessed the public reads and kept productive beta chains. Entries that share a CDR3 protein sequence are merged under the most common genes and DNA. In all, the sample holds under 95,000 distinct CDR3 sequences, and more than 10% of those were seen once. Jointly, the top ten make up approximately 4.5% of the sample. The sample was whole blood. Receptors originate from an adult who was a healthcare worker with PCR-confirmed SARS-CoV-2 infection or an uninfected control (not recorded which).

The V call is TRBV14, the J call TRBJ2-3; TRBD2 might be the D (5 bases). V shed 0 bases and J shed 2 bases, with 12 bases lying between them. The CDR3 is made up of 16 amino acids. In germline, CDR1 is SGHDN, CDR2 FVKESK. In DNA form, the CDR3 reads TGTGCCAGCAGCCAAGATGTTCCGGGGTACACAGATACGCAGTATTTT. Translated, it gives CASSQDVPGYTDTQYF.

This clonotype was counted only a few times. This sequence joins TRBV27 and TRBJ2-7, with a weak D call TRBD2 (5 bases). V lost 7 bases, J lost 9 bases, and 19 bases lay in between. Per the germline V gene, CDR1 is MNHEY and CDR2 is SMNVEV (reference sequence). The length of the CDR3 is 13 residues. This chain's CDR3 is CASNPIGEKGQYF. CDR3 nucleotides: TGTGCCAGCAATCCTATCGGGGAAAAGGGGCAGTACTTC.

This clonotype was picked up many times. The rearrangement links TRBV6-5 to TRBJ2-1; 9 bases match TRBD2. CDR3 size: 14 residues. Germline V lookup: CDR1 MNHEY, CDR2 SVGAGI. Trimming took 6 bases from V and 5 from J; bases not matched to a gene: 5. The CDR3 nucleotides read TGTGCCAGCAGCCCCGGACTAGCGAACAATGAGCAGTTCTTC. Its translation is CASSPGLANNEQFF.

The chain links TRBV4-1 to TRBJ2-1; TRBD1 aligns across 9 bases. Germline CDR1 and CDR2: MGHRA and YSYEKL. V lost 1 base, J lost 9 bases, and 1 base stayed unmatched. This CDR3 has 13 amino acids. The CDR3 sequence is CASSQVGQGEQFF. The CDR3 DNA reads as TGCGCCAGCAGCCAAGTGGGACAGGGTGAGCAGTTCTTC.

The CDR3 here is CASSIRRAGGSYPRDEQFF. The CDR3 DNA reads as TGTGCCAGCAGCATCCGCAGGGCGGGGGGTTCTTACCCGAGGGATGAGCAGTTCTTC. This chain uses TRBV11-2 with TRBJ2-1; 8 bases are shared with TRBD2. After removal of 5 bases from V and 8 bases from J, the junction contained 23 bases not matched to a gene. CDR3 size: 19 residues. Germline V lookup: CDR1 SGHAT, CDR2 FQNNGV.

This CDR3 reads CASSLGGSQYNSPLHF. DNA for the CDR3: TGCGCCAGCAGCTTGGGGGGCAGCCAGTATAATTCACCCCTCCACTTT. The chain combines TRBV5-1 with TRBJ1-6, with a tentative D call TRBD1 (5 bases). The CDR3 contains 16 residues. Germline-derived CDR1 and CDR2 are SGHRS and YFSETQ. Trimming cost V 0 bases and J 4 bases, with 11 bases left between them.

This chain's CDR3 is CASTAGSGSKNIQYF. The DNA for the CDR3 is TGTGCCAGCACCGCCGGTTCGGGCTCCAAAAACATTCAGTACTTC. The genes are TRBV2 and TRBJ2-4; D unclear. Trimming shortened V by 7 bases and J by 2 bases, and 15 bases separated the two germline ends. Germline values: CDR1 SNHLY, CDR2 FYNNEI. There are 15 residues in the CDR3.

CDR3 residues: CASSLTANSNQPQHF. CDR3 bases: TGTGCCAGCTCACTAACAGCTAATAGCAATCAGCCCCAGCATTTT. This chain uses TRBV18 with TRBJ1-5; no firm D call. Trimming took off 4 bases at V and 0 bases at J, with 10 bases between the two ends. CDR3 size: 15 residues. Per germline, CDR1 KGHSH and CDR2 LQKENI.

The CDR3 region has the DNA TGCGCCAGCAGCTCAGCGGGAGCCGGAGATACGCAGTATTTT. As protein: CASSSAGAGDTQYF. The chain recombines TRBV5-1 with TRBJ2-3; 8 bases map to TRBD2. The trim removed 3 bases at V and 5 bases at J, leaving 5 bases unmatched. The germline V gene has CDR1 SGHRS and CDR2 YFSETQ. The CDR3 sequence is 14 residues long.

On this clonotype itself: This sequence may be a read error, since a much larger clone differs from it by one base. V and J are TRBV7-9 and TRBJ1-1; unclear D gene. Looked up from germline, CDR1 is SEHNR and CDR2 is FQNEAQ (reference sequence). The CDR3 length is 14 residues. The CDR3 spells CANSSTTVNTEAFF. CDR3 nucleotide sequence: TGTGCCAACAGCTCAACGACGGTGAACACTGAAGCTTTCTTT.

V gene TRBV30 combines with J gene TRBJ1-5, with a tentative D call TRBD1 (5 bases). The germline V and J ends were trimmed by 0 bases and 6 bases, with 12 bases remaining between them. Germline CDR1 GTSNPN, CDR2 SVGIG (reference sequence). This CDR3 contains 14 residues. The CDR3 protein is CAWSVLEGSQPQHF. The CDR3 coding sequence is TGTGCCTGGAGTGTATTAGAGGGGAGTCAGCCCCAGCATTTT.

This clonotype has at least ten counts. Written as DNA, the CDR3 is TGTGCCAGCAGCCCATGGGGACAAATCCTTGGAACGAACACCGGGGAGCTGTTTTTT. It translates to CASSPWGQILGTNTGELFF. The rearrangement joins TRBV11-2 to TRBJ2-2; possibly TRBD1 for D (6 bases). V gave up 5 bases and J gave up 0 bases, with 22 bases separating them. Germline CDR1 and CDR2: SGHAT and FQNNGV. The CDR3 totals 19 residues.

The CDR3 DNA follows: TGTGCCAGCAGCTCCGGGGGGAGCGGGGCCCCCCCGAAGACCCAGTACTTC. This translates into CASSSGGSGAPPKTQYF. J is TRBJ2-5 and V is TRBV13; 7 bases fit TRBD2. Germline CDR1 and CDR2: PRHDT and FYEKMQ (reference sequence). The ends lost 4 bases at V and 6 bases at J; junction bases unmatched: 17. The CDR3 totals 17 residues.

The chain is built from TRBV4-1 and TRBJ2-7; 12 bases match TRBD2. The CDR3 has 15 residues. Germline V gene lookup returns CDR1 MGHRA and CDR2 YSYEKL. V was pared by 6 bases and J by 4 bases, with 7 bases of the junction left unmatched. CDR3 region: CASSPVTSGSYEQYF. For the CDR3, the DNA is TGCGCCAGCAGTCCCGTGACTAGCGGGAGTTACGAGCAGTACTTC.

The chain links TRBV7-9 to TRBJ2-5; D is unclear. CDR1 and CDR2 (germline): SEHNR, FQNEAQ (reference sequence). V lost 5 bases to trimming and J lost 0 bases, with 10 bases between them. The CDR3 is 14 amino acids. CDR3 residues: CASSRPVYQETQYF. CDR3 bases: TGTGCCAGCAGCCGTCCGGTGTACCAAGAGACCCAGTACTTC.

Only a few counts were recorded for this clonotype. The genes are TRBV6-2 or TRBV6-3 and TRBJ2-3, with D possibly being TRBD2 (5 bases). The CDR3 runs to 17 residues. V lost 4 bases to trimming and J lost 6 bases, with 23 bases between them. Germline CDR1 reads MNHEY; CDR2 reads SVGEGT. The chain's CDR3 is CASSSLALWNPQDTQYF. The CDR3 nucleotides are TGTGCCAGCAGTTCCCTAGCTTTGTGGAACCCACAGGATACGCAGTATTTT.

This clonotype occurred many times. J is TRBJ1-3 and V is TRBV6-5; D unresolved. Germline V gives CDR1 MNHEY, CDR2 SVGAGI. The CDR3 totals 18 residues. Trimming took off 0 bases at V and 0 bases at J, with 15 bases between the two ends. The CDR3 loop reads CASSYSVRGEDSGNTIYF. CDR3 DNA: TGTGCCAGCAGTTACTCGGTCCGGGGTGAGGACTCTGGAAACACCATATATTTT.

On this clonotype: A much larger clone is a single base away; this may be a read error. The genes are TRBV25-1 and TRBJ2-1, with TRBD2 as a possible D gene (7 bases). The length of the CDR3 is 16 residues. From germline, CDR1 is MGHDK and CDR2 SYGVNS. CDR3 loop: CASSEVWGGSHNEQFF. In DNA form, the CDR3 reads TGTGCCAGCAGTGAAGTTTGGGGGGGCTCCCACAATGAGCAGTTCTTC.

CDR3 amino acids: CASSQDLRASGYNEQFF. In DNA form, the CDR3 reads TGCGCCAGCAGCCAAGATCTACGGGCTAGCGGATACAATGAGCAGTTCTTC. J is TRBJ2-1 and V is TRBV4-1, with TRBD2 matching over 7 bases. V dropped 0 bases and J dropped 4; count of bases not matched to a gene: 9. The CDR3 extends over 17 amino acids. From germline, CDR1 is MGHRA and CDR2 YSYEKL.

In this sample, this clonotype turned up many times. V gene TRBV11-2 combines with J gene TRBJ2-1; perhaps TRBD1 as D (6 bases). The V and J ends lost 6 bases and 3 bases respectively, with 12 bases between them. The CDR3 covers 14 residues. The germline gives CDR1 SGHAT, CDR2 FQNNGV. The CDR3 nucleotides are TGTGCCAGCAGACTCTCGGACAGCTACAATGAGCAGTTCTTC. It encodes CASRLSDSYNEQFF.